This entry lists 16 T cell receptor beta chains sequenced from one sample in a study of blood T cell repertoires in COVID-19. Clones were sequenced by immunoSEQ multiplex PCR, and TCRdb holds only the in-frame ones, with some missing. Altogether about 150,000 clones are present, 75% to 90% being singletons, with the ten largest covering about 4.1%. The source material was PBMCs or T cells enriched from blood (not recorded which). All receptors derive from a man aged 50 to 60 who had recovered from COVID-19.

The chain uses TRBV18 and TRBJ1-1; 11 nucleotides agree with TRBD1. This CDR3 region has 14 residues. Germline CDR1 is KGHSH and CDR2 is LQKENI. The junction had 3 bases not matched to a gene; V was cut back by 4 bases and J by 5 bases. The CDR3 DNA reads TGTGCCAGCTCACAGGACAGGGGGCAGACTGAAGCTTTCTTT. Amino acid sequence: CASSQDRGQTEAFF.

V and J are TRBV18 and TRBJ1-1, with a tentative D call TRBD1 (6 bases). This CDR3 has 15 residues. CDR1 is KGHSH, CDR2 LQKENI, per germline. The V and J ends lost 3 bases and 7 bases respectively, with 18 bases between them. CDR3 in DNA: TGTGCCAGCTCACCGGCTGGGGGGGCTGATCTTGAAGCTTTCTTT. Its protein product is CASSPAGGADLEAFF.

The chain couples TRBV5-1 to TRBJ1-3; TRBD1 matches at 8 bases. Looked up from germline, CDR1 is SGHRS and CDR2 is YFSETQ. V shed 2 bases, J shed 4 bases, and the junction held 2 bases outside the gene matches. This CDR3 comprises 14 residues. CDR3 residues: CASSLSGGGNTIYF. The CDR3 nucleotides are TGCGCCAGCAGCTTATCAGGGGGCGGAAACACCATATATTTT.

V gene TRBV19 combines with J gene TRBJ1-1; 11 positions agree with TRBD1. This CDR3 region has 16 residues. Germline CDR1 LNHDA, CDR2 SQIVND (reference sequence). After removal of 5 bases from V and 4 bases from J, the junction contained 9 bases not matched to a gene. The CDR3 nucleotides are TGTGCCAGTAGTGACCTCCCCGGGACAGGGGGCACTGAAGCTTTCTTT. Protein sequence: CASSDLPGTGGTEAFF.

The rearrangement joins TRBV28 to TRBJ1-4; the match to TRBD1 covers 7 bases. Losses at the gene ends were 6 bases for V and 5 bases for J; bases not matched to a gene: 6. The CDR3 is 14 residues long. The germline V gene has CDR1 MDHEN and CDR2 SYDVKM. The CDR3 reads CASSTAQGNEKLFF. The CDR3 bases are TGTGCCAGCAGCACCGCACAGGGGAATGAAAAACTGTTTTTT.

The genes are TRBV16 and TRBJ2-1; 10 bases map to TRBD2. CDR3 size: 21 residues. Germline V lookup: CDR1 KGHSY, CDR2 FQNENV. After removal of 0 bases from V and 5 bases from J, the junction contained 19 bases not matched to a gene. This CDR3 is CASSQSSSGWYRTSGHNEQFF. CDR3 bases: TGTGCCAGCAGCCAATCGTCGTCTGGTTGGTATAGGACTAGCGGTCACAATGAGCAGTTCTTC.

The chain uses TRBV18 and TRBJ2-7, with 13 bases identical to TRBD2. CDR3 length equals 14 residues. Germline V gene lookup returns CDR1 KGHSH and CDR2 LQKENI. Trimming cost V 3 bases and J 4 bases; bases outside gene matches: 0. Written as DNA, the CDR3 is TGTGCCAGCTCACCGGGACTAGCGGGATACGAGCAGTACTTC. It codes for CASSPGLAGYEQYF.

The chain carries TRBV7-6 and TRBJ2-3; 14 nucleotides align to TRBD2. Germline V gives CDR1 SGHVS, CDR2 FNYEAQ. The CDR3 runs to 17 residues. The V segment lost 0 bases and the J segment 1 base; nucleotides outside the gene matches: 0. CDR3 loop: CASSLATSGGGTDTQYF. CDR3 sequence (DNA): TGTGCCAGCAGCTTAGCGACTAGCGGGGGGGGCACAGATACGCAGTATTTT.

CDR3 sequence: CASSRDRGTDTQYF. CDR3 bases: TGTGCCAGCAGCCGCGACAGGGGAACAGATACGCAGTATTTT. The rearrangement links TRBV7-3 to TRBJ2-3; 8 positions agree with TRBD1. Germline CDR1 SGHTA, CDR2 FQGTGA. The CDR3 is made up of 14 amino acids. J lost 3 bases, V lost 5 bases, and 4 bases had no gene match.

J is TRBJ2-1 and V is TRBV28; 10 bases are shared with TRBD2. The CDR3 sequence is 17 residues long. Trimming cost V 5 bases and J 4 bases; bases outside gene matches: 11. CDR1 is MDHEN and CDR2 is SYDVKM in the germline V gene. The CDR3 DNA is TGTGCCAGCAGTCCCGTAGCGGGGGGAGGCTGGTACAATGAGCAGTTCTTC. It yields the protein CASSPVAGGGWYNEQFF.

The chain carries TRBV7-9 and TRBJ2-3; 8 bases are a match to TRBD1. J gave up 4 bases and V 0 bases, and 0 bases lay outside the gene matches. This CDR3 contains 14 residues. Germline values: CDR1 SEHNR, CDR2 FQNEAQ (reference sequence). The CDR3 region is CASSLATGADTQYF. DNA for the CDR3: TGTGCCAGCAGCTTAGCGACAGGGGCAGATACGCAGTATTTT.

The chain combines TRBV18 with TRBJ1-2; D not certain. Trimming stripped 3 bases from V and 8 bases from J, with 22 bases between. CDR1 is KGHSH and CDR2 is LQKENI in the germline V gene. This CDR3 is 16 amino acids long. CDR3: CASSPFANERSEGYTF. The CDR3 nucleotides read TGTGCCAGCTCACCGTTCGCCAATGAGCGATCGGAGGGCTACACCTTC.

Turning to this clone: The sample carries other DNA sequences with the same CDR3. The V and J genes are TRBV5-1 and TRBJ2-1, with 10 bases aligning to TRBD2. Germline loops: CDR1 SGHRS, CDR2 YFSETQ. Trimming cost V 4 bases and J 4 bases; bases outside gene matches: 2. The CDR3 runs 14 residues. The CDR3 DNA reads TGCGCCAGCAGCGGTAGCGGGGGGTACAATGAGCAGTTCTTC. Translating gives CASSGSGGYNEQFF.

This chain joins TRBV10-1 and TRBJ1-3; TRBD1 matches at 7 bases. CDR1 and CDR2 (germline): WNHNN, SYGVQD (reference sequence). The ends lost 4 bases at V and 3 bases at J; junction bases unmatched: 9. The CDR3 has 16 amino acids. The CDR3 nucleotides are TGCGCCAGCAGTGGGCTAGGGGGCGCAAATGGAAACACCATATATTTT. It is translated as CASSGLGGANGNTIYF.

V and J are TRBV7-9 and TRBJ2-7; D may be TRBD2 (6 bases). The germline gives CDR1 SEHNR, CDR2 FQNEAQ (reference sequence). Between the trimmed V and J ends, which lost 4 bases and 5 bases, there was a span of 12 bases. CDR3 length: 13 residues. The CDR3 region is CASSSGSRDEQYF. Written as DNA, the CDR3 is TGTGCCAGCAGCTCCGGGAGCAGGGACGAGCAGTACTTC.

The chain links TRBV7-2 to TRBJ2-7; TRBD2 matches 9 bases. The CDR3 spans 17 residues. J lost 4 bases, V lost 11 bases, and 21 bases had no gene match. Germline assignment: CDR1 SGHTA and CDR2 FQGNSA. CDR3 residues: CASPLSGGTPTTYEQYV. CDR3 in DNA: TGTGCCTCTCCGCTAAGCGGGGGGACCCCGACTACTTACGAGCAGTACGTC.